This T cell receptor beta chain was observed in a study of T cells in Graves' hyperthyroidism and ophthalmopathy. It was RNA transcripts that yielded the amplified TCR beta CDR3 regions. An initial round of RT-PCR targeting the TCR CDR3 relied on the HTBI primer set. TCRdb re-called the multiplex PCR reads through MiXCR, storing one row per CDR3 protein. The data hold about 500,000 distinct CDR3 sequences, with 40% to 55% observed a single time. Sample: peripheral blood or thyroid tissue (not recorded which). This receptor was obtained from an adult woman with Graves' disease, either hyperthyroidism or ophthalmopathy (not recorded which).

DNA for the CDR3: TGTGCCAGCAGTTACGCTAGCGGGAGGTACCACGAGCAGTACTTC. This codes for CASSYASGRYHEQYF. The rearrangement joins TRBV7-8 to TRBJ2-7; 11 positions match TRBD2. This CDR3 region has 15 residues. From germline, CDR1 is SGHVS and CDR2 FQNEAQ. Trimming took 6 bases from V and 5 from J; bases not matched to a gene: 9.